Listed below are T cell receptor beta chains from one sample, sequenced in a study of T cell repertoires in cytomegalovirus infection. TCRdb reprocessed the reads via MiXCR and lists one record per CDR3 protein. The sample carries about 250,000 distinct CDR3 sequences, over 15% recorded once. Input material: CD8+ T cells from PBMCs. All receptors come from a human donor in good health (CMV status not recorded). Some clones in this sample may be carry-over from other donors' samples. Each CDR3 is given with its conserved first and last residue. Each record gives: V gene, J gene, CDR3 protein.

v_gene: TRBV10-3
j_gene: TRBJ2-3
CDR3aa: CAISGSGGAADTQYF

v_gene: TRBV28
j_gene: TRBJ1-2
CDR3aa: CASSFRQDYGYTF

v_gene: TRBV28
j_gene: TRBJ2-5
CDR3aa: CASSLLTERTQYF

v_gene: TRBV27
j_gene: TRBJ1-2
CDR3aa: CASSLSDRGIGGYTF

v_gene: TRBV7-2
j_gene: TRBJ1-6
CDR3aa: CASSLAGALYNSPLHF

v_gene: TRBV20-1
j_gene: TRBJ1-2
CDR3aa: CSARVSRTNYGYTF

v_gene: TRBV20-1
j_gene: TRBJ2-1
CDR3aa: CSARDVAGESYNEQFF

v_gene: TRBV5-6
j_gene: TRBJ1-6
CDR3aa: CASSLEGRATWYNSPLHF

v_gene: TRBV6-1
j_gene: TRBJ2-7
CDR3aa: CASRTGSSYEQYF

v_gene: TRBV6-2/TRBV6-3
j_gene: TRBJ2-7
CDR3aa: CASSYVDEAYEQYF

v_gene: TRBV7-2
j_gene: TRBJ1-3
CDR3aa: CASSPGTGTVSGNTIYF

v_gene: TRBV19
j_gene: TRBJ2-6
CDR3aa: CASTRQITPDRVSSWSGANVLTF

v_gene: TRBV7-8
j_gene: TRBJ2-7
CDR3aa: CASSPPGTSEQYF

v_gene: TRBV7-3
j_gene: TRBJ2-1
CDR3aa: CASSLGQGAYNEQFF

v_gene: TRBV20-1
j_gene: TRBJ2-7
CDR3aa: CSAMTGTEGEQYF

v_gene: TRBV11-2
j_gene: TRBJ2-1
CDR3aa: CASSLELDNEQFF

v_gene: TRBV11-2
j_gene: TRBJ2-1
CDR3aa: CASSLENRDNKDEQFF

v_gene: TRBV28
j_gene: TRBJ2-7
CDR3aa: CASSSVGRPGGGAYEQYF